Each of the 23 T cell receptor beta chains below was sequenced from the same sample in a study of regulatory T cells in long-lasting Graves disease. The time point denotes: newly diagnosed GD, antithyroid drugs for less than 3 months. The TCR library used RNA extracted from PBMCs. Library construction for TCR beta used iRepertoire HTBI primers and Arm-PCR of CDR3 regions. TCRdb reanalysed the multiplex PCR reads using MiXCR and keeps one entry per CDR3 protein. The sample consists of about 470,000 distinct CDR3 sequences, around 14% of them appearing once. This sample also belongs to another study, concerning T cells in Graves' hyperthyroidism and ophthalmopathy.

The sample in question was peripheral blood mononuclear cells (PBMCs), obtained at new diagnosis, from a patient treated with antithyroid drugs. The source is a woman in her twenties or thirties with Graves disease.

This clonotype was detected ten times or more. CDR3 sequence (DNA): TGTGCCAGCAGCCAACTTGGACGGGAGCAGTTCTTC. Encoded protein: CASSQLGREQFF. The chain is built from TRBV3-1 and TRBJ2-1; D call uncertain. CDR3 length: 12 amino acids. Germline V lookup: CDR1 LGHDT, CDR2 YNNKEL (reference sequence). V shed 2 bases and J shed 10 bases, with 9 bases lying between them.

This clonotype was observed at least ten times. The CDR3 DNA reads TGTGCCAGCAGTCCAGGACAGGGGTTGGCCTCCTTCCCGGATGGCTACACCTTC. It is translated as CASSPGQGLASFPDGYTF. This rearrangement joins TRBV27 to TRBJ1-2; 9 nucleotides line up with TRBD1. The germline V gene has CDR1 MNHEY and CDR2 SMNVEV (reference sequence). The V segment lost 5 bases and the J segment 6 bases; nucleotides outside the gene matches: 19. The CDR3 sequence is 18 residues long.

This clonotype was counted ten times or more. The chain uses TRBV28 and TRBJ1-1; D perhaps matches TRBD1 (6 bases). The CDR3 is made up of 15 amino acids. Between the trimmed V and J ends, which lost 3 bases and 5 bases, there was a span of 16 bases. The V gene's germline CDR1 is MDHEN and CDR2 SYDVKM. The CDR3 DNA reads as TGTGCCAGCAGTTTCCCCGGGGGGGCGCGGACTGAAGCTTTCTTT. Residues: CASSFPGGARTEAFF.

Worth noting for this clonotype: A much larger clone sits a single nucleotide away, making a read error possible. The CDR3, as DNA: TGTGCCAGCAGCCCCTGGGGTAGCGGGCTCGTCGCGCAGTATTTT. Its protein product is CASSPWGSGLVAQYF. V and J are TRBV5-6 and TRBJ2-3; 7 bases line up with TRBD2. V shed 4 bases and J 10 bases; nucleotides not matched to a gene: 15. Germline CDR1 reads SGHDT; CDR2 reads YYEEEE. This CDR3 spans 15 amino acids.

This clonotype was observed at least ten times. V usage is TRBV6-1 and J usage is TRBJ1-6; 9 bases are a match to TRBD1. This CDR3 comprises 17 residues. V lost 5 bases and J lost 8; bases outside the gene matches: 13. The germline CDR1 and CDR2 sequences are MNHNS and SASEGT. CDR3 coding DNA: TGTGCCAGCAGTCCGCTGGGGGCCGGGACAGGGTATTCACCCCTCCACTTT. Translation gives CASSPLGAGTGYSPLHF.

There are many counts of this clonotype. Relative to the germline gene, one junction end is altered; a read error may explain this. The J gene is TRBJ1-4, the V gene TRBV20-1; D gene ambiguous. CDR1 DFQATT and CDR2 SNEGSKA come from the germline V gene (reference sequence). The CDR3 length is 14 residues. This chain's CDR3 is CSAGDPGLNEKLFF. DNA for the CDR3: TGCAGTGCTGGAGATCCGGGATTAAATGAAAAACTGTTTTTT.

This clonotype was counted many times. This chain connects TRBV12-3 or TRBV12-4 to TRBJ1-1, with D tentatively TRBD1 (6 bases). The CDR3 runs 15 residues. The ends were cut back, 6 bases at V and 1 base at J, with 15 bases in the middle. The CDR3 spells CASRYPDRPNTEAFF. The CDR3 nucleotides read TGTGCCAGCAGATACCCCGACAGGCCGAACACTGAAGCTTTCTTT.

This clonotype was counted a few times. The chain recombines TRBV24-1 with TRBJ1-3; tentative D call: TRBD1 (5 bases). CDR3 length: 17 residues. Germline V gives CDR1 KGHDR, CDR2 SFDVKD. V lost 3 bases to trimming and J lost 3 bases, with 17 bases between them. CDR3 bases: TGTGCCACCAGTGATGCACCTCGGGGGGTCTGTGGAAACACCATATATTTT. It encodes CATSDAPRGVCGNTIYF.

The chain combines TRBV5-6 with TRBJ2-1; TRBD1 agrees at 7 bases. J gave up 8 bases and V 0 bases, and 5 bases lay outside the gene matches. This CDR3 is built from 14 residues. Germline V lookup: CDR1 SGHDT, CDR2 YYEEEE. The DNA for the CDR3 is TGTGCCAGCAGCTTGGTTTACAGGGGCGATGAGCAGTTCTTC. Protein product: CASSLVYRGDEQFF.

The chain is built from TRBV15 and TRBJ2-3; D uncertain. The V gene's germline CDR1 is LNHNV and CDR2 YYDKDF (reference sequence). The V and J ends lost 0 bases and 2 bases respectively, with 9 bases between them. This CDR3 has 15 amino acids. As DNA, the CDR3 is TGTGCCACCAGCAGAGATAGTAGTCACACAGATACGCAGTATTTT. Translation: CATSRDSSHTDTQYF. Variable domain in full (rest from reference TRBV15 and TRBJ2-3): DAMVIQNPRYQVTQFGKPVTLSCSQTLNHNVMYWYQQKSSQAPKLLFHYYDKDFNNEADTPDNFQSRRPNTSFCFLDIRSPGLGDTAMYLCATSRDSSHTDTQYFGPGTRLTVL.

This rearrangement joins TRBV2 to TRBJ2-1; the D is unclear. The V gene's germline CDR1 is SNHLY and CDR2 FYNNEI. V was trimmed by 5 bases and J by 2 bases, leaving 13 bases between them. The CDR3 consists of 15 residues. DNA for the CDR3: TGTGCCAGCAGTCTAAGCCGTATCCCCTACAATGAGCAGTTCTTC. Its translation: CASSLSRIPYNEQFF.

This clonotype was counted at least ten times. The chain is built from TRBV12-3 or TRBV12-4 and TRBJ1-6; a weak D match, TRBD1 (6 bases). With 6 bases removed from V and 10 bases from J, the gap between germline ends came to 19 bases. The CDR3 is 15 residues long. DNA of the CDR3: TGTGCCAGCAGCTTCGTGGGGGGGCCCCGCTCACCCCTCCACTTT. Translation: CASSFVGGPRSPLHF.

In this sample, this clonotype turned up many times. The chain uses TRBV6-1 and TRBJ2-5; the D gene is possibly TRBD1 (6 bases). CDR1 is MNHNS and CDR2 is SASEGT in the germline V gene. V was trimmed by 6 bases and J by 1 base, leaving 9 bases between them. The CDR3 loop spans 13 amino acids. The CDR3 region is CASSDRLQETQYF. CDR3 in DNA: TGTGCCAGCAGCGACAGGCTCCAAGAGACCCAGTACTTC.

Points on this clonotype: This may be a read error: a much more frequent sequence differs by one nucleotide. Here the CDR3 reads CASGFSVAGASRMNTEAFF. The CDR3 DNA is TGTGCCAGCGGTTTTTCCGTGGCAGGGGCAAGTAGGATGAACACTGAAGCTTTCTTT. The rearrangement uses TRBV12-3 or TRBV12-4 and TRBJ1-1; D may be TRBD1 (6 bases). This CDR3 has 19 amino acids.

Turning to this clonotype: This is likely an artifact of a read error, given a far larger clone one base away. The CDR3 spells CASSVSGSYNSPLHF. CDR3 coding DNA: TGTGCCAGCAGCGTAAGCGGTTCCTATAATTCACCCCTCCACTTT. The chain employs TRBV14 and TRBJ1-6; unclear D gene. The germline V gene encodes CDR1 SGHDN and CDR2 FVKESK. The CDR3 spans 15 residues. With 5 bases removed from V and 1 base from J, the gap between germline ends came to 9 bases.

The gene calls are TRBV9 and TRBJ1-1; the match to TRBD1 covers 11 bases. The CDR3 totals 16 residues. V was pared by 4 bases and J by 6 bases, with 11 bases of the junction left unmatched. Germline V lookup: CDR1 SGDLS, CDR2 YYNGEE. The CDR3 loop reads CASSPVGQGGSAEAFF. The CDR3 nucleotides are TGTGCCAGCAGCCCAGTGGGACAGGGGGGGTCGGCTGAAGCTTTCTTT.

This clonotype has more than one count but fewer than ten. This chain connects TRBV27 to TRBJ2-2; the match to TRBD1 covers 11 bases. The germline V gene encodes CDR1 MNHEY and CDR2 SMNVEV (reference sequence). Trimming took 6 bases from V and 4 from J; bases not matched to a gene: 4. The CDR3 extends over 15 amino acids. CDR3 bases: TGTGCCAGCAGGGGGACAGGGGGTATCACCGGGGAGCTGTTTTTT. Translated, it gives CASRGTGGITGELFF.

In its sample, this clonotype was seen many times. This sequence joins TRBV11-2 and TRBJ1-1; D is possibly TRBD1 (5 bases). The CDR3 covers 13 residues. V was cut by 5 bases and J by 1 base, with 8 bases left in between. The germline V gene encodes CDR1 SGHAT and CDR2 FQNNGV. This chain's CDR3 is CASSVDRNTEAFF. For the CDR3, the DNA is TGTGCCAGCAGCGTCGACAGGAACACTGAAGCTTTCTTT.

Note on this clonotype: A much larger clone differs from this one at a single base, so this may be a read error. The V call is TRBV5-6, the J call TRBJ2-7; 11 nucleotides align to TRBD1. Trimming took 4 bases from V and 3 from J; bases not matched to a gene: 3. Germline V lookup: CDR1 SGHDT, CDR2 YYEEEE. The CDR3 is made up of 14 amino acids. The CDR3 is CASSHGTGGYEQYF. The CDR3 DNA reads as TGTGCCAGCAGCCACGGGACAGGGGGCTACGAGCAGTACTTC.

V is TRBV4-1 and J is TRBJ2-6, with 8 bases aligning to TRBD1. The length of the CDR3 is 16 residues. The trim removed 2 bases at V and 4 bases at J, leaving 4 bases unmatched. Germline CDR1 is MGHRA and CDR2 is YSYEKL. The CDR3 spells CASSQKGQAGANVLTF. Written as DNA, the CDR3 is TGCGCCAGCAGCCAAAAGGGACAGGCCGGGGCCAACGTCCTGACTTTC.

Comments on this clonotype: A far larger clone is just one base off, so this is likely a read error. The chain uses TRBV5-5 and TRBJ2-1; no definite D call. This CDR3 is 16 amino acids long. Germline CDR1 SGHKS, CDR2 YYEKEE (reference sequence). Deletions cut 3 bases from V and 10 bases from J, with 23 bases between. In DNA, the CDR3 is TGTGCCAGCAGCTCCCCGGTCCAAGCCCCCCTACCCGAGCAGTTCTTC. It encodes CASSSPVQAPLPEQFF.

The chain recombines TRBV9 with TRBJ1-4; a weak D match, TRBD1 (5 bases). The CDR3 sequence is 18 residues long. Looked up from germline, CDR1 is SGDLS and CDR2 is YYNGEE. With 4 bases removed from V and 3 bases from J, the gap between germline ends came to 22 bases. The CDR3 reads CASSPAMEGMESNEKLFF. CDR3 coding DNA: TGTGCCAGCAGCCCAGCAATGGAGGGGATGGAGTCTAATGAAAAACTGTTTTTT.

This clonotype was detected many times. V is TRBV28 and J is TRBJ2-5; D perhaps matches TRBD1 (8 bases). Germline V CDR1 and CDR2: MDHEN, SYDVKM. Trimming pared 8 bases from V and 5 bases from J, leaving 18 bases between. The CDR3 covers 14 residues. The DNA for the CDR3 is TGTGCCAGCGGCACAGGGGGGGCGGGGGAGACCCAGTACTTC. It encodes CASGTGGAGETQYF.